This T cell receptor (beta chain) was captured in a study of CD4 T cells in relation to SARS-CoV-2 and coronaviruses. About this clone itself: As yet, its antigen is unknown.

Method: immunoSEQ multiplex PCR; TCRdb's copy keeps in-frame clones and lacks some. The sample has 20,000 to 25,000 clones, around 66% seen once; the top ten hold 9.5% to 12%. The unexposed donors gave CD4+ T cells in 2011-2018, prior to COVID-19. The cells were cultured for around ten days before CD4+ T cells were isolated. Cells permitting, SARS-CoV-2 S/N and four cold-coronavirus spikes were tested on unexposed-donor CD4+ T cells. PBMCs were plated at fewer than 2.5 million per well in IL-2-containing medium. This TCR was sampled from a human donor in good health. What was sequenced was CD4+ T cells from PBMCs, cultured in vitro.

The CDR3 DNA is TGTGCCAGCAGTCGGGTGAATGAAAAACTGTTTTTT. Its translation: CASSRVNEKLFF. This rearrangement joins TRBV6-5 to TRBJ1-4, with unresolved D. CDR3 size: 12 residues. The V gene's germline CDR1 is MNHEY and CDR2 SVGAGI. V was pared by 5 bases and J by 5 bases, with 6 bases between.